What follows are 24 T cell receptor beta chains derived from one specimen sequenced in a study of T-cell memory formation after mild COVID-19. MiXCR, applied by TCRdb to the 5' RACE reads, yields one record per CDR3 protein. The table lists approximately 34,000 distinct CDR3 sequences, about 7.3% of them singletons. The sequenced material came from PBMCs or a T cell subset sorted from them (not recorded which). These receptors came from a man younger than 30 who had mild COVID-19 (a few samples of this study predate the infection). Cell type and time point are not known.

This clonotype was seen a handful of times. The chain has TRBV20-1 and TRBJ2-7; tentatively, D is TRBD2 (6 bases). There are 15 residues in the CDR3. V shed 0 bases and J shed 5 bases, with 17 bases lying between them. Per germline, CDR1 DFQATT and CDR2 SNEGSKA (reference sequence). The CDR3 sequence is CSARDGLGGSHEQYF. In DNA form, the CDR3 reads TGCAGTGCTAGAGATGGCCTGGGGGGAAGCCACGAGCAGTACTTC.

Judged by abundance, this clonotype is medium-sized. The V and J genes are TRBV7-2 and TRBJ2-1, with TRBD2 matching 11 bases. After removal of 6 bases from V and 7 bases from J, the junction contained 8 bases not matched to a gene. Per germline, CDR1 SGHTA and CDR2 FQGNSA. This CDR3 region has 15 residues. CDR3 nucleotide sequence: TGTGCCAGCAGTTTCGGACTAGCGGGTGGGAATGAGCAGTTCTTC. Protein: CASSFGLAGGNEQFF.

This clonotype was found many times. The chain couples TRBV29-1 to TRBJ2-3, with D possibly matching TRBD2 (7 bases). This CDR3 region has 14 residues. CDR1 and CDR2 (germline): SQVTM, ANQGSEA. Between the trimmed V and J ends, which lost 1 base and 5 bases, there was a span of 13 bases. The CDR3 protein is CSVEGGGGGDTQYF. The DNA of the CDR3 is TGCAGCGTTGAAGGCGGGGGCGGGGGAGATACGCAGTATTTT.

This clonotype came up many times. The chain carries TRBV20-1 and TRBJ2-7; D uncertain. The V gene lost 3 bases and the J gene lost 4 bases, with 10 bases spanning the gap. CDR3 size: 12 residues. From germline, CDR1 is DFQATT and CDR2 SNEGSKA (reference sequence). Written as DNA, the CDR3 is TGCAGTGCTAGTCGGTCGGCTTACGAGCAGTACTTC. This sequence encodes CSASRSAYEQYF.

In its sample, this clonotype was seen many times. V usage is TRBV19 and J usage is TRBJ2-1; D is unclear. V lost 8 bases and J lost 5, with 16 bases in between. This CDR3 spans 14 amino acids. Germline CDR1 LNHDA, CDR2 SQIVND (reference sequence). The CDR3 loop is CASRISQRNNEQFF. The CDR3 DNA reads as TGTGCCAGTCGGATATCCCAGAGAAACAATGAGCAGTTCTTC.

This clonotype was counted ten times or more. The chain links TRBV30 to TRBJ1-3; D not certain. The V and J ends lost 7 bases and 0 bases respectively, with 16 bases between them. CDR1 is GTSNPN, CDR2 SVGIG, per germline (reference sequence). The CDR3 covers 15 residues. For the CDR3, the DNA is TGTGCCTCGGCGTTGCAACCGTACTCTGGAAACACCATATATTTT. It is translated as CASALQPYSGNTIYF.

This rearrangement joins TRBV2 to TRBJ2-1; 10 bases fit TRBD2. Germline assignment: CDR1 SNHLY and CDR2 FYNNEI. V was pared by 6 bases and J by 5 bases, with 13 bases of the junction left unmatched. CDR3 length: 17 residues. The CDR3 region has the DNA TGTGCCAGCAGCCAGCGAGTAGCGGGGGGTAAAGACAATGAGCAGTTCTTC. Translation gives CASSQRVAGGKDNEQFF.

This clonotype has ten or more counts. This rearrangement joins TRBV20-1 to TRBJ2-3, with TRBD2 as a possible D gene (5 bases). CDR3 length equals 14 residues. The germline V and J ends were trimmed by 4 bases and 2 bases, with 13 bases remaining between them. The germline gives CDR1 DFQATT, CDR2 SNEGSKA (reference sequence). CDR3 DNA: TGCAGTGCTATAACCAGCGGTTCCACAGATACGCAGTATTTT. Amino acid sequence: CSAITSGSTDTQYF.

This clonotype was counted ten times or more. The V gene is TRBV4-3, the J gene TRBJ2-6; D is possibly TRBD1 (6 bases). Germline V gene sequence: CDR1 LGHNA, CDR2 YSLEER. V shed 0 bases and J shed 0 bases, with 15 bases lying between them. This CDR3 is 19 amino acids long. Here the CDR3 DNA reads TGCGCCAGCAGCCAAGATCCTGGACAGACCCTCTCTGGGGCCAACGTCCTGACTTTC. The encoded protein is CASSQDPGQTLSGANVLTF.

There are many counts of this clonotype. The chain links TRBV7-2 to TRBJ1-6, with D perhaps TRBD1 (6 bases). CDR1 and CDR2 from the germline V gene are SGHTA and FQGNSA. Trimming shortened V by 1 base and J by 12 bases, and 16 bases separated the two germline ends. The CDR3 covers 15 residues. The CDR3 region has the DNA TGTGCCAGCAGCTTAGTGGGCAGGGGTACGAGACCCCTCCACTTT. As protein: CASSLVGRGTRPLHF.

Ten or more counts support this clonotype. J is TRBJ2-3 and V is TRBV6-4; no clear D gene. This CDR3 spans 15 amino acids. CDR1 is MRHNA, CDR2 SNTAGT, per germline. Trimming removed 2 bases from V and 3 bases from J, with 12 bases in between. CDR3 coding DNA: TGTGCCAGCAGTGACGGCGAGACCGGGACAGATACGCAGTATTTT. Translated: CASSDGETGTDTQYF.

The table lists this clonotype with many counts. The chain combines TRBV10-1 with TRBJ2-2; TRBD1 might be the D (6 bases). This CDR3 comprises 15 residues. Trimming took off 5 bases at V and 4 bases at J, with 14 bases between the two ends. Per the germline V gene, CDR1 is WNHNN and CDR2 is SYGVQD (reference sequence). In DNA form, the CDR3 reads TGCGCCAGCAGTCAACAGGGCCGGGGCACCGGGGAGCTGTTTTTT. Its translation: CASSQQGRGTGELFF.

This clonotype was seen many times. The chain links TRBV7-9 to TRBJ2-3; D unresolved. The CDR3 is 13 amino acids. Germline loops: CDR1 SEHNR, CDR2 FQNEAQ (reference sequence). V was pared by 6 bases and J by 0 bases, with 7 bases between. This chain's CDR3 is CASRPDSTDTQYF. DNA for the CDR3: TGTGCCAGCAGGCCAGACAGCACAGATACGCAGTATTTT. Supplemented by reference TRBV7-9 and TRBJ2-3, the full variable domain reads DTGVSQNPRHKITKRGQNVTFRCDPISEHNRLYWYRQTLGQGPEFLTYFQNEAQLEKSRLLSDRFSAERPKGSFSTLEIQRTEQGDSAMYLCASRPDSTDTQYFGPGTRLTVL.

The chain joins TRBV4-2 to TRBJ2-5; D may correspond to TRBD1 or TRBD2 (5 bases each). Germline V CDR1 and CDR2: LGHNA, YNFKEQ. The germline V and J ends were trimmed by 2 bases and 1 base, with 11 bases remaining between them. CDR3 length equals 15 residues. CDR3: CASSQTGAIQETQYF. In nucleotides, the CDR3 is TGTGCCAGCAGCCAAACCGGGGCAATCCAAGAGACCCAGTACTTC.

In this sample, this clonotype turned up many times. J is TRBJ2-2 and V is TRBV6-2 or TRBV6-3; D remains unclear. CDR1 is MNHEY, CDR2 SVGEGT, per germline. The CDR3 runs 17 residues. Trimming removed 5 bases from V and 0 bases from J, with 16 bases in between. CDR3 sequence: CASSPRPHKTNTGELFF. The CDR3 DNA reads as TGTGCCAGCAGTCCACGCCCTCACAAGACGAACACCGGGGAGCTGTTTTTT.

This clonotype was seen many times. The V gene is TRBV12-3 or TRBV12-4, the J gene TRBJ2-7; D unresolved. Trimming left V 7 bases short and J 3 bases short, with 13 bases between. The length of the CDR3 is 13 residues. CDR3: CASKNTGSYEQYF. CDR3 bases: TGTGCCAGCAAAAACACGGGTAGCTACGAGCAGTACTTC.

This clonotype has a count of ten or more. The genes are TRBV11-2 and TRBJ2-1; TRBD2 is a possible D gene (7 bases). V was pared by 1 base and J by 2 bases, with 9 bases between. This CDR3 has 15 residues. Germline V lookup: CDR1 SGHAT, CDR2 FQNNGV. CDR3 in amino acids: CASSLGGGPYNEQFF. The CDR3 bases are TGTGCCAGCAGCTTAGGGGGGGGGCCCTACAATGAGCAGTTCTTC.

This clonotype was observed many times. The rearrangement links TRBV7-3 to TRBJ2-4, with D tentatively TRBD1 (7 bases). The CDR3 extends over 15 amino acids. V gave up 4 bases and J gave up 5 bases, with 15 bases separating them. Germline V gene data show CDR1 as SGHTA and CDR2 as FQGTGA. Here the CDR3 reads CASSYRGDRQNIQYF. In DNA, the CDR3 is TGTGCCAGCAGCTACCGCGGGGACAGACAAAACATTCAGTACTTC. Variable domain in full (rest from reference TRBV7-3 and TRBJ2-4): GAGVSQTPSNKVTEKGKYVELRCDPISGHTALYWYRQSLGQGPEFLIYFQGTGAADDSGLPNDRFFAVRPEGSVSTLKIQRTERGDSAVYLCASSYRGDRQNIQYFGAGTRLSVL.

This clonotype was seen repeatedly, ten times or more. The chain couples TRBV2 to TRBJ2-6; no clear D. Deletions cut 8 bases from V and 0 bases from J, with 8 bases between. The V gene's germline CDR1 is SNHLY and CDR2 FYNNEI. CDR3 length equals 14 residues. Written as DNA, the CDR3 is TGTGCCAGCCGACGGAGCTCTGGGGCCAACGTCCTGACTTTC. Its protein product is CASRRSSGANVLTF.

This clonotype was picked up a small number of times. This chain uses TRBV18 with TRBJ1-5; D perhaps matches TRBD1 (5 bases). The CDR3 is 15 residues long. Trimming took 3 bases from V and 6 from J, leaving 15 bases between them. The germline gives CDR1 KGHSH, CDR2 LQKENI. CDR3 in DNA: TGTGCCAGCTCACCGGGTCCCCCAGGGACTCAGCCCCAGCATTTT. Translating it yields CASSPGPPGTQPQHF.

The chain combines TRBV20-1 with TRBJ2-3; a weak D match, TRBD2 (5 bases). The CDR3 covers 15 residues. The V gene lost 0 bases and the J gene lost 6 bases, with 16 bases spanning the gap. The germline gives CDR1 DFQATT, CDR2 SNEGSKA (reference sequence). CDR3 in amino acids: CSARDWLEGLDTQYF. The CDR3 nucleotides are TGCAGTGCTAGAGATTGGCTAGAGGGTTTGGATACGCAGTATTTT.

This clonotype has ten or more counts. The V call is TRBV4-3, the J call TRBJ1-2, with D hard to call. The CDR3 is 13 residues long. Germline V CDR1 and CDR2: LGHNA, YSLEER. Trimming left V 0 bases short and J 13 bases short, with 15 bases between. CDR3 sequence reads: CASSQDRAVFCTF. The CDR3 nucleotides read TGCGCCAGCAGCCAAGATAGGGCCGTATTTTGCACCTTC.

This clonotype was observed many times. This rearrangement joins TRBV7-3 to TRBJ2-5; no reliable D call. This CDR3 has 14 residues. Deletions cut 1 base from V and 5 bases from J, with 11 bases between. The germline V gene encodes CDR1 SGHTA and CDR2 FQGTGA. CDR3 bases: TGTGCCAGCAGCTTAAACGCTGGGCGGGAGACCCAGTACTTC. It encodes CASSLNAGRETQYF.

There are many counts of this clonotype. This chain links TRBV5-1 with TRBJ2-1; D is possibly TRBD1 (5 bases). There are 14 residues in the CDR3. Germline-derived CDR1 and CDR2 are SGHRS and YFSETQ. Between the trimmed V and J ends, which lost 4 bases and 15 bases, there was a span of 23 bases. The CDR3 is CASSPLGQGVERFF. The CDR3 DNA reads TGCGCCAGCAGCCCCCTAGGGCAAGGGGTAGAGAGGTTCTTC.